The 19 T cell receptor beta chains below all came from one sample that was sequenced in a study of blood T cell repertoires in COVID-19 (dated by TCRdb to the early 2020s). Library prep was done by the immunoSEQ multiplex PCR assay. In its TCRdb copy, this immuneACCESS table keeps in-frame sequences only and misses some clones. Where compared with another copy, unresolved V genes explain less than half of these, and the others have no known cause. Across this sample there are roughly 80,000 clones, with around 80% seen only once. The ten largest clonotypes hold 21% of the sample. Sequenced input: peripheral blood. Receptors were obtained from a human donor in a cohort sampled during active COVID-19.

The rearrangement links TRBV18 to TRBJ2-2, with 10 bases fitting TRBD2. Losses at the gene ends were 3 bases for V and 4 bases for J; bases not matched to a gene: 2. The CDR3 consists of 15 residues. Germline V gene sequence: CDR1 KGHSH, CDR2 LQKENI. CDR3 nucleotide sequence: TGTGCCAGCTCACCCCGGACTAGCGGCACCGGGGAGCTGTTTTTT. Amino acid sequence: CASSPRTSGTGELFF.

This clone appeared a single time. This chain joins TRBV28 and TRBJ2-7, with 7 bases aligning to TRBD1. The CDR3 runs to 13 residues. Trimming at V came to 8 bases and at J to 7 bases, leaving 11 bases not matched to a gene. CDR1 and CDR2 (germline): MDHEN, SYDVKM. The CDR3 loop is CASGTTGFKEQYF. CDR3 nucleotide sequence: TGTGCCAGCGGGACGACAGGGTTTAAGGAGCAGTACTTC.

The chain has TRBV5-6 and TRBJ1-1; no firm D call. This CDR3 region has 15 residues. Germline V lookup: CDR1 SGHDT, CDR2 YYEEEE. V was pared by 2 bases and J by 4 bases, with 15 bases between. The CDR3 nucleotides are TGTGCCAGCAGCTTCGAGGGATTCGGGAGCACTGAAGCTTTCTTT. Translated, it gives CASSFEGFGSTEAFF.

The chain is built from TRBV3-1 (or the pseudogene TRBV3-2) and TRBJ2-7; 7 positions agree with TRBD2. J gave up 4 bases and V 1 base, and 10 bases lay outside the gene matches. CDR3 length: 16 amino acids. The germline gives CDR1 LGHDT, CDR2 YNNKEL (reference sequence). CDR3 nucleotide sequence: TGTGCCAGCAGCCAAGGACTATCTGGGCGGGGGTACGAGCAGTACTTC. Translated, it gives CASSQGLSGRGYEQYF.

In this sample, this clone turned up once. The chain links TRBV9 to TRBJ2-1, with TRBD2 matching over 9 bases. Germline V lookup: CDR1 SGDLS, CDR2 YYNGEE. After removal of 3 bases from V and 2 bases from J, the junction contained 3 bases not matched to a gene. This CDR3 is 15 amino acids long. The CDR3 reads CASSEAGGPYNEQFF. The CDR3, as DNA: TGTGCCAGCAGCGAGGCGGGGGGGCCCTACAATGAGCAGTTCTTC.

The chain links TRBV5-1 to TRBJ1-5, with D uncertain. Looked up from germline, CDR1 is SGHRS and CDR2 is YFSETQ. Trimming left V 5 bases short and J 4 bases short, with 10 bases between. CDR3 length: 13 amino acids. The CDR3: CASSREWNQPQHF. DNA of the CDR3: TGCGCCAGCAGTCGGGAATGGAATCAGCCCCAGCATTTT.

A note on this clone: A far bigger clonotype differs at one base, so this is likely a read error. The rearrangement joins TRBV7-9 to TRBJ2-7, with 8 bases that match TRBD1. Trimming removed 5 bases from V and 3 bases from J; junction bases left unmatched: 3. The CDR3 extends over 13 amino acids. Germline CDR1 and CDR2: SEHNR and FQNEAQ (reference sequence). The CDR3 DNA follows: TGTGCCAGCAGCCGAGACAGGGGCTACGAGCAGTACTTC. It translates to CASSRDRGYEQYF.

V gene TRBV6-1 combines with J gene TRBJ2-1; 9 positions match TRBD1. Per the germline V gene, CDR1 is MNHNS and CDR2 is SASEGT. The CDR3 is 16 amino acids. V trimming: 2 bases; J trimming: 5 bases; junction bases outside the gene matches: 7. The CDR3 region has the DNA TGTGCCAGCAGTGAATACAGGGGGCTGTCTAACAATGAGCAGTTCTTC. This encodes CASSEYRGLSNNEQFF.

The J gene is TRBJ2-7, the V gene TRBV5-6, with 8 bases lining up with TRBD2. Germline-derived CDR1 and CDR2 are SGHDT and YYEEEE. The CDR3 length is 15 residues. V trimming: 5 bases; J trimming: 2 bases; junction bases outside the gene matches: 9. The CDR3 sequence: CASSRELAGAYEQYF. Here the CDR3 DNA reads TGTGCCAGCAGTAGGGAGCTAGCGGGCGCCTACGAGCAGTACTTC. The variable domain in full, with the rest retrieved from reference TRBV5-6 and TRBJ2-7, is DAGVTQSPTHLIKTRGQQVTLRCSPKSGHDTVSWYQQALGQGPQFIFQYYEEEERQRGNFPDRFSGHQFPNYSSELNVNALLLGDSALYLCASSRELAGAYEQYFGPGTRLTVT.

This clone was seen a single time. The V and J genes are TRBV5-1 and TRBJ2-3, with TRBD2 identical over 9 bases. Germline lookup yields CDR1 SGHRS and CDR2 YFSETQ. The V and J ends lost 3 bases and 3 bases, in that order; junction bases with no gene match: 8. This CDR3 spans 16 amino acids. The CDR3 protein is CASSSGGGAPTDTQYF. CDR3 sequence (DNA): TGCGCCAGCAGCTCTGGCGGGGGGGCCCCGACAGATACGCAGTATTTT.

The chain combines TRBV6-1 with TRBJ2-7; a weak D match, TRBD1 (6 bases). Trimming removed 1 base at V and 3 bases at J, with 10 bases between. The CDR3 has 14 amino acids. The V gene's germline CDR1 is MNHNS and CDR2 SASEGT. The CDR3 nucleotides read TGTGCCAGCAGTGAAGTGGGACAACACTACGAGCAGTACTTC. Protein: CASSEVGQHYEQYF.

V is TRBV5-1 and J is TRBJ1-2; D is undetermined. The CDR3 has 15 amino acids. Germline values: CDR1 SGHRS, CDR2 YFSETQ. Trimming stripped 0 bases from V and 4 bases from J, with 13 bases between. CDR3 coding DNA: TGCGCCAGCAGCTTGGGGCAGGCTGGTGGCTATGGCTACACCTTC. The encoded protein is CASSLGQAGGYGYTF. The whole variable domain, filled in from reference TRBV5-1 and TRBJ1-2, reads KAGVTQTPRYLIKTRGQQVTLSCSPISGHRSVSWYQQTPGQGLQFLFEYFSETQRNKGNFPGRFSGRQFSNSRSEMNVSTLELGDSALYLCASSLGQAGGYGYTFGSGTRLTVV.

This chain joins TRBV18 and TRBJ1-3, with TRBD1 matching over 9 bases. V shed 3 bases and J 0 bases; nucleotides not matched to a gene: 3. Germline V gives CDR1 KGHSH, CDR2 LQKENI. The CDR3 spans 16 residues. DNA for the CDR3: TGTGCCAGCTCACCGGGACAGGGAAACTCTGGAAACACCATATATTTT. Amino acid sequence: CASSPGQGNSGNTIYF.

The chain has TRBV11-2 and TRBJ2-1, with D hard to call. This CDR3 region has 15 residues. V gave up 8 bases and J gave up 0 bases, with 14 bases separating them. CDR1 SGHAT and CDR2 FQNNGV come from the germline V gene. Written as DNA, the CDR3 is TGTGCCAGCGGCACCCCCCCGAACTCCTACAATGAGCAGTTCTTC. Protein product: CASGTPPNSYNEQFF. The full variable domain, its missing parts supplied by reference TRBV11-2 and TRBJ2-1, is EAGVAQSPRYKIIEKRQSVAFWCNPISGHATLYWYQQILGQGPKLLIQFQNNGVVDDSQLPKDRFSAERLKGVDSTLKIQPAKLEDSAVYLCASGTPPNSYNEQFFGPGTRLTVL.

The chain joins TRBV27 to TRBJ1-5; the match to TRBD1 covers 12 bases. The germline V gene encodes CDR1 MNHEY and CDR2 SMNVEV (reference sequence). The trim removed 5 bases at V and 7 bases at J, leaving 9 bases unmatched. The CDR3 loop spans 16 amino acids. Here the CDR3 DNA reads TGTGCCAGCAGTGCCCGGGACAGGGGGCGCGAGCAGCCCCAGCATTTT. It is translated as CASSARDRGREQPQHF.

The J gene is TRBJ2-4, the V gene TRBV30; TRBD2 might be the D (5 bases). Germline loops: CDR1 GTSNPN, CDR2 SVGIG (reference sequence). V lost 2 bases, J lost 1 base, and 12 bases lay in between. The CDR3 has 15 residues. The CDR3 reads CAWSRGTSAKNIQYF. Written as DNA, the CDR3 is TGTGCCTGGAGTCGGGGAACCTCGGCCAAAAACATTCAGTACTTC.

The chain employs TRBV5-8 and TRBJ2-5, with D unresolved. The CDR3 extends over 15 amino acids. V dropped 0 bases and J dropped 0 bases, with 9 bases sitting between them. Germline lookup yields CDR1 SGHTS and CDR2 YDEGEE. The CDR3: CASSLVWANQETQYF. The CDR3 bases are TGTGCCAGCAGCTTGGTGTGGGCAAACCAAGAGACCCAGTACTTC.

The chain joins TRBV28 to TRBJ1-2; no definite D call. Trimming removed 6 bases from V and 2 bases from J, with 7 bases in between. The CDR3 is made up of 12 amino acids. Germline CDR1 and CDR2: MDHEN and SYDVKM. The CDR3 spells CASSRQNYGYTF. The CDR3 DNA reads as TGTGCCAGCAGCCGCCAGAACTATGGCTACACCTTC.

The V and J genes are TRBV11-2 and TRBJ1-2; 8 bases agree with TRBD1. The V segment lost 1 base and the J segment 4 bases; nucleotides outside the gene matches: 5. The CDR3 covers 15 residues. Germline V CDR1 and CDR2: SGHAT, FQNNGV. CDR3 coding DNA: TGTGCCAGCAGCTTAGGGCAGGGGGCAATCTATGGCTACACCTTC. Translating gives CASSLGQGAIYGYTF.